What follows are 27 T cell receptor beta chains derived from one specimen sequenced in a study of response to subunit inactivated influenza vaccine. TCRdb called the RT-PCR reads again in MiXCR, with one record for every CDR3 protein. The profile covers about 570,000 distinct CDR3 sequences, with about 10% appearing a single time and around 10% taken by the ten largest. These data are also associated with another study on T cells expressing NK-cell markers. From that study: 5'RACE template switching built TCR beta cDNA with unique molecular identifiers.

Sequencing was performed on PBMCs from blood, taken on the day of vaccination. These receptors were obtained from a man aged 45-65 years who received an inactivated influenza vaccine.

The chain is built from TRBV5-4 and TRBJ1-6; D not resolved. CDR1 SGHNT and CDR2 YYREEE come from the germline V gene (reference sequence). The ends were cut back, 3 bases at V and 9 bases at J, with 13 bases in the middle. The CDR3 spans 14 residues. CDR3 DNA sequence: TGTGCCAGCAGCTCCCGGGTCGTGGGTTCACCCCTCCACTTT. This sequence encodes CASSSRVVGSPLHF.

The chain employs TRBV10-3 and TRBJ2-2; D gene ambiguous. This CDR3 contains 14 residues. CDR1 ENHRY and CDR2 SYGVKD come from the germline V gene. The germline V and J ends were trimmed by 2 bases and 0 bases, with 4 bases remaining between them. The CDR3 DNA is TGTGCCATCAGTGAGATGGCGAACACCGGGGAGCTGTTTTTT. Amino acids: CAISEMANTGELFF.

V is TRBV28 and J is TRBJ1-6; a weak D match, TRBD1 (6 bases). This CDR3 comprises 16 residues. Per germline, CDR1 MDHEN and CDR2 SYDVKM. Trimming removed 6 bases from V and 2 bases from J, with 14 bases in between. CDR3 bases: TGTGCCAGCAGCCCCGGGGGGCGCACCTATAATTCACCCCTCCACTTT. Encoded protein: CASSPGGRTYNSPLHF.

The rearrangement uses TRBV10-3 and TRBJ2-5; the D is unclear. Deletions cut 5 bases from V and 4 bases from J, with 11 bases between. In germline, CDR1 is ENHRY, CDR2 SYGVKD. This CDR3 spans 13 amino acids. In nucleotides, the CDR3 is TGTGCCATCAGTAGAACGGAGAGAGAGACCCAGTACTTC. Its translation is CAISRTERETQYF.

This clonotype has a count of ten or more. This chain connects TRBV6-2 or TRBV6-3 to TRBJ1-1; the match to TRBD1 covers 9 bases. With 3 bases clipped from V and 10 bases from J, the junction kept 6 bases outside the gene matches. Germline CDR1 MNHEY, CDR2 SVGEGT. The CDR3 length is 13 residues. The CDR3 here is CASSYITGGPAFF. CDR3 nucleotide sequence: TGTGCCAGCAGTTATATAACAGGGGGCCCAGCTTTCTTT.

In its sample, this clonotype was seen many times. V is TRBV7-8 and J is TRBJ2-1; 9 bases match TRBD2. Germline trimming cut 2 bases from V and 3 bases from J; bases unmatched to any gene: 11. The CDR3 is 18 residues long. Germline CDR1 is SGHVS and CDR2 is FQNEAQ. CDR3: CASSLNPGPTSGYNEQFF. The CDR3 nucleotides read TGTGCCAGCAGCTTAAACCCAGGGCCGACTAGCGGCTACAATGAGCAGTTCTTC.

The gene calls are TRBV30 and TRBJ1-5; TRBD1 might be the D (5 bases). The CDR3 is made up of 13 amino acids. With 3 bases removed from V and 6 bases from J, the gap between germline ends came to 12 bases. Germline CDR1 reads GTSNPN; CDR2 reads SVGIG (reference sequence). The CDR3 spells CAWSPGWAQPQHF. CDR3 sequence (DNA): TGTGCCTGGAGCCCAGGGTGGGCTCAGCCCCAGCATTTT.

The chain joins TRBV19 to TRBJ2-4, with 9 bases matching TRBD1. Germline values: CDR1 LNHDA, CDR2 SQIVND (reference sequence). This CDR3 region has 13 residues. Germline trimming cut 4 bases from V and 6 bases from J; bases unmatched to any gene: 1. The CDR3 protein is CASSKDRGNIQYF. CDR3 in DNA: TGTGCCAGTAGTAAGGACAGGGGAAACATTCAGTACTTC.

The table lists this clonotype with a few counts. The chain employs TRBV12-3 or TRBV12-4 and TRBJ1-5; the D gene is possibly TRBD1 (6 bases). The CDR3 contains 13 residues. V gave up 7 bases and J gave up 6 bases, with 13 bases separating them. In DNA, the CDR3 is TGTGCCAGCACCTTGGAGGGGGGTCAGCCCCAGCATTTT. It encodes CASTLEGGQPQHF.

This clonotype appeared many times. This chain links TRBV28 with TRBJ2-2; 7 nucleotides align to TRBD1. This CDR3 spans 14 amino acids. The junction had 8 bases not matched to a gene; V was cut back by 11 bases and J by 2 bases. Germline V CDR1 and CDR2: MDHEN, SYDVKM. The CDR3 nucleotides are TGTGCCGGGGCAAGGGGGCTTAACACCGGGGAGCTGTTTTTT. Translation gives CAGARGLNTGELFF.

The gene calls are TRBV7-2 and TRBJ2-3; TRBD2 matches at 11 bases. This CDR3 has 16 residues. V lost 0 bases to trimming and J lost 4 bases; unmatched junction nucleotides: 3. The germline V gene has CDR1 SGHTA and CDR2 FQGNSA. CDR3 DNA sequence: TGTGCCAGCAGCTTAGCGCTAGCGGGGGGCGCAGATACGCAGTATTTT. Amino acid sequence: CASSLALAGGADTQYF.

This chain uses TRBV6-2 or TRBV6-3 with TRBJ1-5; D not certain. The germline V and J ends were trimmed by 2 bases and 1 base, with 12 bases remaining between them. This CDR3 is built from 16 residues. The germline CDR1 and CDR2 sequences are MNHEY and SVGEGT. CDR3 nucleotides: TGTGCCAGCAGTTACAATTCGGGGAGAAGCAATCAGCCCCAGCATTTT. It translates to CASSYNSGRSNQPQHF.

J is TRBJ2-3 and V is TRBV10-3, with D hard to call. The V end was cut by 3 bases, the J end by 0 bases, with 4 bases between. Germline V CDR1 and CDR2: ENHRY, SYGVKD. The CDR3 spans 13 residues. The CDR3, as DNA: TGTGCCATCAGTGACGGCAGCACAGATACGCAGTATTTT. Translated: CAISDGSTDTQYF.

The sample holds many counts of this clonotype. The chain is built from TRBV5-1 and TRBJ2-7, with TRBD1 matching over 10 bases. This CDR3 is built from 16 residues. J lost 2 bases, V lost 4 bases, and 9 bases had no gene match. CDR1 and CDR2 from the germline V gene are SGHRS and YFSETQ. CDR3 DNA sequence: TGCGCCAGCAGCGAATGGCGGACAGGGGGGACCTACGAGCAGTACTTC. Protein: CASSEWRTGGTYEQYF.

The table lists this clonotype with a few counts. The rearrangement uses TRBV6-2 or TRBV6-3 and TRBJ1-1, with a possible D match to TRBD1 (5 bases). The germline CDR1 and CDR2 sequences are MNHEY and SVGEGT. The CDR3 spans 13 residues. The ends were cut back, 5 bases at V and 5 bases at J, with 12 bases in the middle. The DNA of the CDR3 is TGTGCCAGCAGTCAAACACCAGGGACTGAAGCTTTCTTT. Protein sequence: CASSQTPGTEAFF.

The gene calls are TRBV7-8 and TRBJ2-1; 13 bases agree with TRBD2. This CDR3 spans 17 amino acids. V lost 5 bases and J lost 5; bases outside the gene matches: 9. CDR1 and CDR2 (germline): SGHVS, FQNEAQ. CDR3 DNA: TGTGCCAGCAGCACACCGACTAGCGGGGGGCCAAACAATGAGCAGTTCTTC. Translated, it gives CASSTPTSGGPNNEQFF.

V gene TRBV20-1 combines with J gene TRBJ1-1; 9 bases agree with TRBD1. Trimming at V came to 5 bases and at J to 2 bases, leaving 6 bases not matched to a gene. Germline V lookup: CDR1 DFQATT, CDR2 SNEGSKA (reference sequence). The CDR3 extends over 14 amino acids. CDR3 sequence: CSALQGAGNTEAFF. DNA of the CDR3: TGCAGTGCTCTACAGGGGGCCGGAAACACTGAAGCTTTCTTT.

CDR3 in DNA: TGTGCCAGCAGCCACCGACAGGGTTCGTCTGATGGCTACACCTTC. It translates to CASSHRQGSSDGYTF. The J gene is TRBJ1-2, the V gene TRBV7-2; 7 nucleotides agree with TRBD1. The germline V gene has CDR1 SGHTA and CDR2 FQGNSA. With 5 bases clipped from V and 6 bases from J, the junction kept 12 bases outside the gene matches. The CDR3 spans 15 residues.

The CDR3 sequence is CASSARNRRETQYF. CDR3 nucleotides: TGTGCCAGCAGTGCCCGGAACAGGAGGGAGACCCAGTACTTC. The chain combines TRBV12-3 or TRBV12-4 with TRBJ2-5; either TRBD1 or TRBD2 may fit D (5 bases each). Trimming removed 5 bases at V and 5 bases at J, with 15 bases between. The CDR3 sequence is 14 residues long.

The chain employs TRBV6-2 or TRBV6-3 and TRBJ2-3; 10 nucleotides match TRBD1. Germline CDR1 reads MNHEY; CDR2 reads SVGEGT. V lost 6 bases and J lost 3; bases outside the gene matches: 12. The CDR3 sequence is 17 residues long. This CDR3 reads CASSITRQGAQTDTQYF. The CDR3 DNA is TGTGCCAGCAGCATAACCCGACAGGGGGCTCAAACAGATACGCAGTATTTT.

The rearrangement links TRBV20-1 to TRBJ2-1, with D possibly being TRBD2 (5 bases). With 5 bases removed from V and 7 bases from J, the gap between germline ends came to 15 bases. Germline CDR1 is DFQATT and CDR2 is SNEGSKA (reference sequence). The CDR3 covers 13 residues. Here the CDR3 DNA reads TGCAGTGCTTTCGAGGGATTAGCTAATGAGCAGTTCTTC. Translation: CSAFEGLANEQFF.

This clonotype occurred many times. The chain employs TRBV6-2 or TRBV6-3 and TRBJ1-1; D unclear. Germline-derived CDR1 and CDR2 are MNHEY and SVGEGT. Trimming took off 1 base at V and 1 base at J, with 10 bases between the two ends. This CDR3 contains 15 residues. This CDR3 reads CASSYLSDQNTEAFF. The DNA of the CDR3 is TGTGCCAGCAGTTACTTGTCAGACCAGAACACTGAAGCTTTCTTT.

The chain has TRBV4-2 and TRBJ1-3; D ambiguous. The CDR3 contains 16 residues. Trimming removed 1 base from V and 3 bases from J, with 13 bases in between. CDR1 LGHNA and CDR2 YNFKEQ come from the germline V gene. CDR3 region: CASSQAETGYGNTIYF. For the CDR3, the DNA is TGTGCCAGCAGCCAAGCTGAGACTGGGTATGGAAACACCATATATTTT.

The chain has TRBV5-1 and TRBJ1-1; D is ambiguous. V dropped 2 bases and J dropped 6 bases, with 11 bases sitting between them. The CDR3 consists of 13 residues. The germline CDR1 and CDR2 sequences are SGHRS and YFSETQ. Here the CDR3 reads CASSFDPEAEAFF. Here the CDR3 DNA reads TGCGCCAGCAGCTTCGACCCAGAGGCTGAAGCTTTCTTT.

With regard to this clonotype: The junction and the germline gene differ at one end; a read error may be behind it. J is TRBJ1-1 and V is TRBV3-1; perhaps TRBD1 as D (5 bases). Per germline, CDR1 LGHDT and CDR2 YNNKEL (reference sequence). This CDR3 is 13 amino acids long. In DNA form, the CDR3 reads TGTGCCAACAGCCAACAGGCGGACACTGAAGCTTTCTTT. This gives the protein CANSQQADTEAFF.

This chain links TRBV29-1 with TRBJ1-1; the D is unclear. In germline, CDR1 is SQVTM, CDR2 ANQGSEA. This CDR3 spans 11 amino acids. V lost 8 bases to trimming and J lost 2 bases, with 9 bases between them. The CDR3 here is CSLQHNTEAFF. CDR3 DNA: TGCAGCCTGCAACACAACACTGAAGCTTTCTTT.

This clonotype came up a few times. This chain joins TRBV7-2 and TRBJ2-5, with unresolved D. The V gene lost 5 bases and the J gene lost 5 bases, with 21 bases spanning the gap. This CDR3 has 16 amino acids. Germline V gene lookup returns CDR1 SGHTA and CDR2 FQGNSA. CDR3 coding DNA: TGTGCCAGCAGCCCACCGGCTGCACAGATATGGGAGACCCAGTACTTC. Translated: CASSPPAAQIWETQYF.